What follows are 29 T cell receptor beta chains derived from one specimen sequenced in a study of T cell repertoires in cytomegalovirus infection. Each CDR3 protein is one row after TCRdb ran MiXCR on the reads. The table records around 170,000 distinct CDR3 sequences, approximately 17% of them present only once. The sample was CD8+ T cells from PBMCs. The source of these receptors is a human donor in good health (CMV status not recorded). Some clones in this sample may be carry-over from other donors' samples.

This rearrangement joins TRBV4-2 to TRBJ1-2; D unresolved. The length of the CDR3 is 14 residues. V was clipped by 3 bases and J by 6 bases, with 14 bases between them. CDR1 and CDR2 from the germline V gene are LGHNA and YNFKEQ. The chain's CDR3 is CASSQQVDSDGYTF. The CDR3 nucleotides read TGTGCCAGCAGCCAGCAGGTTGACTCCGATGGCTACACCTTC.

This sequence joins TRBV4-2 and TRBJ1-1; D remains ambiguous. The CDR3 sequence is 13 residues long. V shed 1 base and J shed 1 base, with 4 bases lying between them. Per the germline V gene, CDR1 is LGHNA and CDR2 is YNFKEQ. CDR3 sequence (DNA): TGTGCCAGCAGCCAAGTTAGGAACACTGAAGCTTTCTTT. This sequence encodes CASSQVRNTEAFF.

In the case of this clonotype: Relative to the germline gene, one junction end is altered; a read error may explain this. For the CDR3, the DNA is TGTGCCAGCAGTCGTCCGGGACTAGCGGATTACAATGAGCAGCTCTTC. Translating gives CASSRPGLADYNEQLF. This sequence joins TRBV6-2 or TRBV6-3 and TRBJ2-1; TRBD2 matches at 11 bases. Germline CDR1 and CDR2: MNHEY and SVGEGT. The CDR3 consists of 16 residues.

The gene calls are TRBV10-3 and TRBJ2-2; D unclear. Trimming took 6 bases from V and 4 from J, leaving 6 bases between them. Germline-derived CDR1 and CDR2 are ENHRY and SYGVKD. This CDR3 has 12 residues. In DNA form, the CDR3 reads TGTGCCATCAGAACCCGCACCGGGGAGCTGTTTTTT. Amino acids: CAIRTRTGELFF.

The genes are TRBV19 and TRBJ2-1, with D hard to call. V was trimmed by 7 bases and J by 0 bases, leaving 13 bases between them. The CDR3 runs to 15 residues. Germline assignment: CDR1 LNHDA and CDR2 SQIVND (reference sequence). CDR3 in DNA: TGTGCCAGTACCCTGTCAGATAGCTCCTACAATGAGCAGTTCTTC. This translates into CASTLSDSSYNEQFF.

This clonotype came up a few times. The rearrangement uses TRBV7-2 and TRBJ1-1; perhaps TRBD1 as D (5 bases). Germline CDR1 is SGHTA and CDR2 is FQGNSA. Trimming shortened V by 7 bases and J by 0 bases, and 12 bases separated the two germline ends. This CDR3 is 14 amino acids long. The CDR3 protein is CASTPGRMNTEAFF. CDR3 DNA: TGTGCCAGCACCCCGGGACGTATGAACACTGAAGCTTTCTTT.

This clonotype was counted only a few times. The chain carries TRBV11-2 and TRBJ2-5; D might be TRBD1 (6 bases). Trimming stripped 2 bases from V and 5 bases from J, with 18 bases between. Germline V gene sequence: CDR1 SGHAT, CDR2 FQNNGV. CDR3 length: 16 residues. The CDR3 region is CASSLRGFGLVETQYF. The CDR3 region has the DNA TGTGCCAGCAGCTTAAGGGGGTTTGGCCTCGTGGAGACCCAGTACTTC.

The chain employs TRBV29-1 and TRBJ2-7; D unresolved. With 5 bases removed from V and 2 bases from J, the gap between germline ends came to 16 bases. The CDR3 consists of 14 residues. Germline-derived CDR1 and CDR2 are SQVTM and ANQGSEA. The CDR3 loop reads CSVFLDKFAYEQYF. As DNA, the CDR3 is TGCAGCGTTTTCCTCGACAAATTCGCCTACGAGCAGTACTTC.

This rearrangement joins TRBV2 to TRBJ2-5; perhaps TRBD2 as D (6 bases). Per the germline V gene, CDR1 is SNHLY and CDR2 is FYNNEI. The CDR3 covers 16 residues. Trimming stripped 10 bases from V and 0 bases from J, with 21 bases between. The CDR3 protein is CAIDLGTGRYQETQYF. The CDR3 nucleotides are TGTGCCATCGATCTTGGGACTGGTCGGTACCAAGAGACCCAGTACTTC.

This clonotype came up a few times. The CDR3 here is CASSIGGPGYEQYF. The CDR3 DNA sequence: TGTGCCAGTAGTATTGGAGGGCCAGGCTACGAGCAGTACTTC. The chain recombines TRBV19 with TRBJ2-7, with D tentatively TRBD2 (6 bases). The CDR3 sequence is 14 residues long. Trimming took 3 bases from V and 3 from J, leaving 12 bases between them. The germline gives CDR1 LNHDA, CDR2 SQIVND (reference sequence).

This clonotype was picked up many times. The V call is TRBV7-8, the J call TRBJ1-2; no clear D. Between the trimmed V and J ends, which lost 1 base and 7 bases, there was a span of 7 bases. The CDR3 has 12 amino acids. CDR1 and CDR2 from the germline V gene are SGHVS and FQNEAQ. The CDR3 here is CASSLDRFGYTF. The CDR3 coding sequence is TGTGCCAGCAGCTTAGATAGGTTTGGCTACACCTTC.

This clonotype was seen only a few times. The rearrangement joins TRBV11-3 to TRBJ2-1; D call uncertain. The V end was cut by 1 base, the J end by 8 bases, with 12 bases between. The germline gives CDR1 SGHNT, CDR2 YENEEA. The CDR3 has 14 amino acids. The DNA for the CDR3 is TGTGCCAGCAGCTTAGGGCAATGGGCCCATGAGCAGTTCTTC. Its protein product is CASSLGQWAHEQFF.

This clonotype was counted between two and nine times. V is TRBV20-1 and J is TRBJ1-1, with TRBD1 matching 7 bases. CDR1 is DFQATT, CDR2 SNEGSKA, per germline (reference sequence). The CDR3 covers 15 residues. V lost 4 bases and J lost 1; bases outside the gene matches: 9. CDR3 bases: TGCAGTGCTACCCAGAACAGGGGTACGAACACTGAAGCTTTCTTT. Translation: CSATQNRGTNTEAFF.

This chain joins TRBV12-5 and TRBJ2-1; D gene ambiguous. The CDR3 has 11 amino acids. Trimming took off 3 bases at V and 15 bases at J, with 12 bases between the two ends. Germline loops: CDR1 LGHNT, CDR2 FRNRAP. The CDR3 nucleotides read TGTGCTAGTGGTTTCCAAGATTTGTGGTTCTTC. Protein product: CASGFQDLWFF.

This clonotype has just a few counts. The chain is built from TRBV28 and TRBJ1-4; TRBD1 matches at 9 bases. Germline V gives CDR1 MDHEN, CDR2 SYDVKM. The CDR3 runs 15 residues. The ends lost 6 bases at V and 6 bases at J; junction bases unmatched: 8. The CDR3, as DNA: TGTGCCAGCAGCTACCACCGGGACAGGGATGAAAAACTGTTTTTT. It yields the protein CASSYHRDRDEKLFF.

The V gene is TRBV10-1, the J gene TRBJ1-4; possibly TRBD1 for D (6 bases). Deletions cut 6 bases from V and 0 bases from J, with 29 bases between. CDR3 length: 21 residues. Per the germline V gene, CDR1 is WNHNN and CDR2 is SYGVQD (reference sequence). In DNA, the CDR3 is TGCGCCAGCAGCGATTCAGACAGGATCGCAAACAAGGGTCCAACTAATGAAAAACTGTTTTTT. It is translated as CASSDSDRIANKGPTNEKLFF.

This clonotype has only a few counts. The chain is built from TRBV6-1 and TRBJ1-2; no clear D. CDR3 size: 12 residues. The germline gives CDR1 MNHNS, CDR2 SASEGT. V lost 4 bases and J lost 4, with 7 bases in between. The CDR3 reads CASSGLIYGYTF. The DNA of the CDR3 is TGTGCCAGCAGTGGCCTTATCTATGGCTACACCTTC.

This clonotype was counted between two and nine times. The rearrangement uses TRBV7-8 and TRBJ2-1, with D perhaps matching TRBD1 (6 bases). Per germline, CDR1 SGHVS and CDR2 FQNEAQ. Trimming removed 5 bases at V and 1 base at J, with 18 bases between. The CDR3 has 17 amino acids. CDR3 coding DNA: TGTGCCAGCAGCCCCCCAGAGGGGGAACGTTCCTACAATGAGCAGTTCTTC. Its translation is CASSPPEGERSYNEQFF.

This clonotype was seen ten or more times. This chain uses TRBV7-9 with TRBJ2-7; 11 nucleotides line up with TRBD2. CDR1 SEHNR and CDR2 FQNEAQ come from the germline V gene (reference sequence). J gave up 0 bases and V 5 bases, and 6 bases lay outside the gene matches. CDR3 length equals 16 residues. The DNA for the CDR3 is TGTGCCAGCAGCCCACCCGGGACTAGCGGCTCCTACGAGCAGTACTTC. Its protein product is CASSPPGTSGSYEQYF.

V usage is TRBV6-2 or TRBV6-3 and J usage is TRBJ1-1; D unclear. CDR3 length equals 14 residues. Deletions cut 7 bases from V and 6 bases from J, with 18 bases between. Per the germline V gene, CDR1 is MNHEY and CDR2 is SVGEGT. DNA for the CDR3: TGTGCCAGCATCACGAACCTTAACTTCGCTGAAGCTTTCTTT. Amino acids: CASITNLNFAEAFF.

V is TRBV12-3 or TRBV12-4 and J is TRBJ2-1; D might be TRBD1 or TRBD2, each matching 5 bases. The CDR3 totals 14 residues. V lost 4 bases and J 7 bases, leaving 14 bases between the germline ends. In DNA, the CDR3 is TGTGCCAGCAGTTATCCCGGGACCCAGAATGAGCAGTTCTTC. Amino acid sequence: CASSYPGTQNEQFF.

The V and J genes are TRBV7-2 and TRBJ2-1, with D hard to call. CDR1 and CDR2 from the germline V gene are SGHTA and FQGNSA. The CDR3 has 11 residues. V dropped 2 bases and J dropped 10 bases, with 6 bases sitting between them. The CDR3 protein is CASSLFPEQFF. CDR3 nucleotide sequence: TGTGCCAGCAGCTTATTCCCAGAGCAGTTCTTC.

In its sample, this clonotype was seen many times. This chain joins TRBV2 and TRBJ1-4; D unclear. Per the germline V gene, CDR1 is SNHLY and CDR2 is FYNNEI. V was pared by 10 bases and J by 8 bases, with 17 bases between. CDR3 length equals 13 residues. The CDR3 DNA reads TGTGCCATGAGAGAAGGCGTCGGGGAAAAACTGTTTTTT. Translating gives CAMREGVGEKLFF.

V gene TRBV4-3 combines with J gene TRBJ2-1; 10 bases line up with TRBD2. After removal of 4 bases from V and 11 bases from J, the junction contained 14 bases not matched to a gene. This CDR3 is 16 amino acids long. The germline V gene has CDR1 LGHNA and CDR2 YSLEER. Here the CDR3 reads CASSPSAGGGSYKQFF. DNA of the CDR3: TGCGCCAGCAGCCCCTCAGCGGGAGGGGGTTCGTATAAGCAGTTCTTC.

The chain uses TRBV5-6 and TRBJ2-3, with D possibly being TRBD2 (7 bases). Germline V gene sequence: CDR1 SGHDT, CDR2 YYEEEE. The CDR3 runs to 14 residues. Trimming took off 3 bases at V and 5 bases at J, with 13 bases between the two ends. CDR3 protein: CASSWGRGQDTQYF. In DNA, the CDR3 is TGTGCCAGCAGCTGGGGGCGGGGGCAAGATACGCAGTATTTT.

The sample holds a few counts of this clonotype. The chain combines TRBV7-6 with TRBJ2-7; tentative D call: TRBD2 (6 bases). Looked up from germline, CDR1 is SGHVS and CDR2 is FNYEAQ. The CDR3 has 14 amino acids. Between the trimmed V and J ends, which lost 2 bases and 2 bases, there was a span of 10 bases. CDR3 sequence: CASSLLEGTYEQYF. The CDR3 DNA follows: TGTGCCAGCAGCTTATTGGAGGGAACCTACGAGCAGTACTTC.

This chain joins TRBV7-3 and TRBJ2-1; 9 nucleotides align to TRBD2. In germline, CDR1 is SGHTA, CDR2 FQGTGA. V shed 0 bases and J 1 base; nucleotides not matched to a gene: 1. The CDR3 covers 16 residues. The CDR3 loop is CASSLTAGGSYNEQFF. The CDR3 DNA reads TGTGCCAGCAGCTTAACAGCGGGAGGTTCCTACAATGAGCAGTTCTTC.

This clonotype was seen ten or more times. This chain connects TRBV12-3 or TRBV12-4 to TRBJ2-7; D is perhaps TRBD1 (8 bases). The CDR3 spans 16 residues. V was cut by 3 bases and J by 0 bases, with 15 bases left in between. The CDR3 coding sequence is TGTGCCAGCAGTTTCCCCACAGGGGGGGTCTCCTACGAGCAGTACTTC. This translates into CASSFPTGGVSYEQYF.

The gene calls are TRBV6-4 and TRBJ2-7, with 7 bases aligning to TRBD2. CDR3 length: 15 amino acids. J lost 2 bases, V lost 6 bases, and 10 bases had no gene match. Germline loops: CDR1 MRHNA, CDR2 SNTAGT. CDR3 nucleotides: TGTGCCAGCAGCGAAAAACCGGGAGGAACCTACGAGCAGTACTTC. Encoded protein: CASSEKPGGTYEQYF.